These 5 T cell receptor beta chains were sequenced from one sample in a study of spatial heterogeneity in lung cancer. TCRdb re-analysed the 5' RACE reads in MiXCR, keeping a single row per CDR3 protein. The sample yields over a thousand distinct CDR3 sequences, about 45% seen once. Stated time point: sample taken at primary tumor resection. Extraction of whole RNA from tumor, nontumor lung or frozen PBMC preceded unsorted sequencing. Sequenced here: PBMCs, sampled at surgery. The source is a female donor with early-stage non-small cell lung cancer.

The chain uses TRBV2 and TRBJ1-6; D is unresolved. Germline-derived CDR1 and CDR2 are SNHLY and FYNNEI. Trimming stripped 3 bases from V and 6 bases from J, with 9 bases between. The CDR3 extends over 14 amino acids. CDR3 region: CASSERSFNSPLHF. CDR3 coding DNA: TGTGCCAGCAGTGAGAGAAGTTTTAATTCACCCCTCCACTTT.

The V call is TRBV9, the J call TRBJ1-2; D unresolved. V was clipped by 0 bases and J by 3 bases, with 6 bases between them. Germline values: CDR1 SGDLS, CDR2 YYNGEE. The CDR3 runs to 13 residues. CDR3 region: CASSVAGYYGYTF. The CDR3 nucleotides are TGTGCCAGCAGCGTAGCCGGGTACTATGGCTACACCTTC.

This chain links TRBV5-6 with TRBJ1-4; TRBD1 matches at 8 bases. The CDR3 has 14 amino acids. Unmatched junction bases numbered 5, after V lost 7 bases and J lost 3 bases. CDR1 is SGHDT and CDR2 is YYEEEE in the germline V gene. CDR3 DNA: TGTGCCAGCGGACGACAGGGGTCTAATGAAAAACTGTTTTTT. This sequence encodes CASGRQGSNEKLFF.

This clonotype was counted a few times. The chain combines TRBV7-3 with TRBJ2-2, with 8 positions matching TRBD2. This CDR3 is 14 amino acids long. CDR1 and CDR2 (germline): SGHTA, FQGTGA. The trim removed 5 bases at V and 7 bases at J, leaving 6 bases unmatched. CDR3 DNA: TGTGCCAGCAGCCGACTAGCGTATGGCGGGGAGCTGTTTTTT. The encoded protein is CASSRLAYGGELFF. The full variable domain, its missing parts supplied by reference TRBV7-3 and TRBJ2-2, is GAGVSQTPSNKVTEKGKYVELRCDPISGHTALYWYRQSLGQGPEFLIYFQGTGAADDSGLPNDRFFAVRPEGSVSTLKIQRTERGDSAVYLCASSRLAYGGELFFGEGSRLTVL.

This rearrangement joins TRBV19 to TRBJ1-2; D perhaps matches TRBD1 (5 bases). There are 17 residues in the CDR3. V was shortened by 4 bases and J by 0 bases, with 18 bases between the two germline ends. From germline, CDR1 is LNHDA and CDR2 SQIVND (reference sequence). In DNA form, the CDR3 reads TGTGCCAGTAGTACCCGCTGGGGGAATGAAGCTAACTATGGCTACACCTTC. This gives the protein CASSTRWGNEANYGYTF.